The 20 T cell receptor beta chains below come from one sample, sequenced in a study of OX40 agonist ivuxolimab in advanced cancers. Only in-frame clones appear in the TCRdb table, and some are missing; sequencing was by immunoSEQ multiplex PCR. In the table there are around 62,000 clones, about nine tenths of which are singletons. The specimen was CD4+ or CD8+ T cells sorted from blood, collected in a trial of the OX40 agonist ivuxolimab. The receptors shown here come from an adult with an advanced solid tumor such as melanoma, head and neck, liver or kidney cancer.

J is TRBJ2-2 and V is TRBV5-1, with D unresolved. Germline CDR1 SGHRS, CDR2 YFSETQ. This CDR3 region has 15 residues. Trimming cost V 5 bases and J 0 bases, with 11 bases left between them. In DNA form, the CDR3 reads TGCGCCAGCAGTCTAGGTCTTACGAACACCGGGGAGCTGTTTTTT. It encodes CASSLGLTNTGELFF.

The chain employs TRBV5-1 and TRBJ1-1; D perhaps matches TRBD1 (5 bases). Trimming took off 4 bases at V and 4 bases at J, with 17 bases between the two ends. The CDR3 runs 15 residues. CDR1 SGHRS and CDR2 YFSETQ come from the germline V gene. The CDR3 is CASSPGRRDVTEAFF. Here the CDR3 DNA reads TGCGCCAGCAGCCCCGGCCGCAGGGACGTCACTGAAGCTTTCTTT.

This chain links TRBV4-1 with TRBJ1-3; D may be TRBD1 (5 bases). This CDR3 comprises 17 residues. Trimming pared 0 bases from V and 4 bases from J, leaving 16 bases between. Germline CDR1 MGHRA, CDR2 YSYEKL. CDR3 protein: CASSQDQTVRKGNTIYF. Here the CDR3 DNA reads TGCGCCAGCAGCCAAGATCAGACAGTTCGTAAGGGAAACACCATATATTTT.

The CDR3 loop is CASRAGQGDYGYTF. CDR3 DNA sequence: TGTGCCAGCAGAGCGGGGCAGGGTGACTATGGCTACACCTTC. The chain uses TRBV6-4 and TRBJ1-2, with a weak D call TRBD1 (5 bases). Trimming pared 6 bases from V and 3 bases from J, leaving 14 bases between. The CDR3 is made up of 14 amino acids. CDR1 MRHNA and CDR2 SNTAGT come from the germline V gene.

The chain has TRBV6-6 and TRBJ1-2, with TRBD1 matching 7 bases. The CDR3 runs 13 residues. The V and J ends lost 5 bases and 4 bases, in that order; junction bases with no gene match: 4. From germline, CDR1 is MNHNY and CDR2 SVGAGI (reference sequence). The CDR3, as DNA: TGTGCCAGCAGTCAATCAGGGGGCTATGGCTACACCTTC. Translated: CASSQSGGYGYTF.

V gene TRBV6-1 combines with J gene TRBJ2-3; 10 positions match TRBD2. This CDR3 contains 15 residues. The V gene's germline CDR1 is MNHNS and CDR2 SASEGT. The junction had 7 bases not matched to a gene; V was cut back by 6 bases and J by 4 bases. This CDR3 is CASRLAGPVADTQYF. The CDR3 nucleotides read TGTGCCAGCAGACTAGCGGGGCCTGTCGCAGATACGCAGTATTTT.

This clone was recorded only once. The V gene is TRBV10-3, the J gene TRBJ2-6; D unresolved. This CDR3 has 14 residues. V was clipped by 10 bases and J by 1 base, with 11 bases between them. Germline V gene data show CDR1 as ENHRY and CDR2 as SYGVKD. The CDR3 region is CATWLASGANVLTF. DNA for the CDR3: TGTGCCACCTGGCTGGCATCTGGGGCCAACGTCCTGACTTTC.

CDR3 loop: CASSLEVGSPLHF. CDR3 nucleotides: TGTGCCAGCAGCTTAGAAGTTGGATCACCCCTCCACTTT. V gene TRBV7-2 combines with J gene TRBJ1-6; D is ambiguous. There are 13 residues in the CDR3. The germline CDR1 and CDR2 sequences are SGHTA and FQGNSA. V dropped 1 base and J dropped 10 bases, with 8 bases sitting between them.

This sequence joins TRBV13 and TRBJ2-7, with D perhaps assigned TRBD1 or TRBD2 (6 bases each). CDR3 length: 14 residues. Germline CDR1 is PRHDT and CDR2 is FYEKMQ (reference sequence). The ends were cut back, 5 bases at V and 6 bases at J, with 17 bases in the middle. The CDR3 is CASSPTLGGGEQYF. The CDR3 DNA is TGTGCCAGCAGCCCTACTTTGGGGGGCGGCGAGCAGTACTTC.

The rearrangement uses TRBV5-1 and TRBJ1-2; D might be TRBD1 (6 bases). The CDR3 runs 13 residues. Germline CDR1 SGHRS, CDR2 YFSETQ. The ends were cut back, 0 bases at V and 8 bases at J, with 11 bases in the middle. This CDR3 reads CASSLEGGNGYTF. The CDR3 DNA follows: TGCGCCAGCAGCTTGGAGGGGGGTAACGGCTACACCTTC.

This chain links TRBV7-9 with TRBJ2-7; TRBD1 aligns across 7 bases. Trimming removed 2 bases from V and 2 bases from J; junction bases left unmatched: 6. The CDR3 contains 15 residues. Germline CDR1 is SEHNR and CDR2 is FQNEAQ (reference sequence). CDR3 nucleotides: TGTGCCAGCAGCTTAAGGAGACAGGGTCCCTACGAGCAGTACTTC. Its translation: CASSLRRQGPYEQYF.

The chain carries TRBV6-5 and TRBJ1-1, with TRBD1 identical over 7 bases. The ends lost 0 bases at V and 2 bases at J; junction bases unmatched: 0. This CDR3 region has 14 residues. Germline lookup yields CDR1 MNHEY and CDR2 SVGAGI. The CDR3 loop reads CASSYSGGNTEAFF. CDR3 nucleotides: TGTGCCAGCAGTTACTCAGGGGGCAACACTGAAGCTTTCTTT.

This clone was observed a few times. The V call is TRBV7-2, the J call TRBJ1-2; D not resolved. Germline-derived CDR1 and CDR2 are SGHTA and FQGNSA. CDR3 length equals 14 residues. With 5 bases removed from V and 5 bases from J, the gap between germline ends came to 15 bases. The CDR3 loop reads CASSLMQLKYGYTF. As DNA, the CDR3 is TGTGCCAGCAGCCTAATGCAGCTTAAATATGGCTACACCTTC.

V is TRBV2 and J is TRBJ2-3; D might be TRBD2 (7 bases). The V gene lost 7 bases and the J gene lost 7 bases, with 24 bases spanning the gap. This CDR3 is built from 16 residues. Germline assignment: CDR1 SNHLY and CDR2 FYNNEI. CDR3 sequence (DNA): TGTGCCAGCAATCCCATCTGGGGGGGGCAAGCAAATACGCAGTATTTT. Residues: CASNPIWGGQANTQYF.

The chain combines TRBV29-1 with TRBJ2-2; D remains unclear. The CDR3 has 14 amino acids. V dropped 4 bases and J dropped 2 bases, with 11 bases sitting between them. The germline gives CDR1 SQVTM, CDR2 ANQGSEA. CDR3 DNA: TGCAGCGTTGTACAACGAGGTAACACCGGGGAGCTGTTTTTT. As protein: CSVVQRGNTGELFF.

This chain joins TRBV6-5 and TRBJ2-7; D is ambiguous. CDR3 length: 12 amino acids. Per the germline V gene, CDR1 is MNHEY and CDR2 is SVGAGI. V lost 6 bases and J lost 4, with 10 bases in between. In DNA, the CDR3 is TGTGCCAGCAGGGACCACTATTACGAGCAGTACTTC. Residues: CASRDHYYEQYF.

This chain connects TRBV10-3 to TRBJ2-5; TRBD2 agrees at 10 bases. Trimming removed 9 bases from V and 8 bases from J; junction bases left unmatched: 12. This CDR3 is 14 amino acids long. Germline V gene lookup returns CDR1 ENHRY and CDR2 SYGVKD. In DNA, the CDR3 is TGTGCCATGCGGGCTAGCGGGGGAGAAGGTACCCAGTACTTC. It yields the protein CAMRASGGEGTQYF.

The J gene is TRBJ1-1, the V gene TRBV7-6; weak D call: TRBD1 (6 bases). Germline loops: CDR1 SGHVS, CDR2 FNYEAQ. V was trimmed by 1 base and J by 1 base, leaving 13 bases between them. The CDR3 extends over 16 amino acids. The CDR3 sequence: CASSLDLAGANTEAFF. CDR3 DNA sequence: TGTGCCAGCAGCTTAGATTTGGCGGGGGCGAACACTGAAGCTTTCTTT. Looking up the rest from reference TRBV7-6 and TRBJ1-1 gives the full variable domain: GAGVSQSPRYKVTKRGQDVALRCDPISGHVSLYWYRQALGQGPEFLTYFNYEAQQDKSGLPNDRFSAERPEGSISTLTIQRTEQRDSAMYRCASSLDLAGANTEAFFGQGTRLTVV.

The V and J genes are TRBV25-1 and TRBJ1-2; D gene uncertain. V lost 4 bases and J 2 bases, leaving 8 bases between the germline ends. Germline CDR1 reads MGHDK; CDR2 reads SYGVNS. The CDR3 length is 13 residues. This chain's CDR3 is CASSATDNYGYTF. CDR3 sequence (DNA): TGTGCCAGCAGTGCAACGGACAACTATGGCTACACCTTC.

The chain carries TRBV10-3 and TRBJ2-1; TRBD1 might be the D (6 bases). Between the trimmed V and J ends, which lost 6 bases and 9 bases, there was a span of 18 bases. This CDR3 region has 14 residues. CDR1 ENHRY and CDR2 SYGVKD come from the germline V gene. The CDR3 DNA sequence: TGTGCCATCAGCCCAGGGGATTCTCGTGGTGAGCAGTTCTTC. Protein product: CAISPGDSRGEQFF.